The 16 T cell receptor beta chains below were found in one sample sequenced in a study of blood T cell repertoires in COVID-19. The assay was immunoSEQ multiplex PCR, and TCRdb's table has in-frame clones only and misses some. Here the sample spans fewer than 150,000 clones, less than 85% being singletons. The sample consisted of peripheral blood. The receptors derive from a woman older than 75 in a cohort sampled during active or convalescent COVID-19.

The chain has TRBV28 and TRBJ2-7; TRBD1 might be the D (6 bases). V lost 6 bases, J lost 2 bases, and 23 bases lay in between. Germline V gives CDR1 MDHEN, CDR2 SYDVKM. The CDR3 length is 17 residues. The CDR3 here is CASSPLTGTLNTYEQYV. CDR3 DNA sequence: TGTGCCAGCAGCCCACTAACCGGGACACTTAATACCTACGAGCAGTACGTC.

In DNA form, the CDR3 reads TGCGCCAGCGGCCCCGGTGCGGTAACTAATGAAAAACTGTTTTTT. Translation: CASGPGAVTNEKLFF. The J gene is TRBJ1-4, the V gene TRBV5-1; no firm D call. Germline lookup yields CDR1 SGHRS and CDR2 YFSETQ. CDR3 size: 15 residues. Trimming took 7 bases from V and 1 from J, leaving 14 bases between them.

The chain has TRBV25-1 and TRBJ2-3; 7 bases match TRBD1. With V trimmed by 2 bases and J by 0 bases, 8 bases remained unmatched. The CDR3 has 17 amino acids. CDR1 is MGHDK, CDR2 SYGVNS, per germline. CDR3 coding DNA: TGTGCCAGCAGTGAAAAACAGGGGAAAGGTAGCACAGATACGCAGTATTTT. Its translation: CASSEKQGKGSTDTQYF. The full variable domain, completed using reference TRBV25-1 and TRBJ2-3, is EADIYQTPRYLVIGTGKKITLECSQTMGHDKMYWYQQDPGMELHLIHYSYGVNSTEKGDLSSESTVSRIRTEHFPLTLESARPSHTSQYLCASSEKQGKGSTDTQYFGPGTRLTVL.

The chain links TRBV2 to TRBJ2-1, with 7 bases that match TRBD1. Germline trimming cut 6 bases from V and 9 bases from J; bases unmatched to any gene: 14. The CDR3 has 15 residues. In germline, CDR1 is SNHLY, CDR2 FYNNEI. The CDR3 spells CASSRLGTAGGEQFF. In DNA form, the CDR3 reads TGTGCCAGCAGCCGCCTAGGAACAGCAGGGGGTGAGCAGTTCTTC.

This clone was recorded once. The J gene is TRBJ1-1, the V gene TRBV5-1, with 12 bases identical to TRBD1. The CDR3 loop spans 16 amino acids. V lost 4 bases and J lost 0; bases outside the gene matches: 4. Germline lookup yields CDR1 SGHRS and CDR2 YFSETQ. The CDR3 is CASSRDRGLMNTEAFF. CDR3 bases: TGCGCCAGCAGCCGGGACAGGGGGCTTATGAACACTGAAGCTTTCTTT.

The chain carries TRBV7-9 and TRBJ1-1, with 8 bases that match TRBD1. V was clipped by 3 bases and J by 1 base; unmatched bases: 7. The CDR3 contains 16 residues. Germline CDR1 and CDR2: SEHNR and FQNEAQ (reference sequence). CDR3 protein: CASSFFGTGRNTEAFF. DNA for the CDR3: TGTGCCAGCAGCTTTTTTGGGACAGGCCGGAACACTGAAGCTTTCTTT.

This chain connects TRBV30 to TRBJ2-3; D unclear. CDR1 is GTSNPN, CDR2 SVGIG, per germline (reference sequence). The CDR3 is 16 residues long. Trimming cost V 5 bases and J 8 bases, with 26 bases left between them. Written as DNA, the CDR3 is TGTGCCTGGGCGCCCCTGGGCCCCCCTTCAATGGGTACGCAGTATTTT. Encoded protein: CAWAPLGPPSMGTQYF.

V usage is TRBV7-2 and J usage is TRBJ1-3, with a tentative D call TRBD1 (5 bases). This CDR3 comprises 14 residues. CDR1 and CDR2 (germline): SGHTA, FQGNSA. Trimming left V 5 bases short and J 0 bases short, with 8 bases between. The CDR3 loop is CASSPGGSGNTIYF. CDR3 in DNA: TGTGCCAGCAGCCCGGGGGGCTCTGGAAACACCATATATTTT.

The rearrangement uses TRBV7-3 and TRBJ2-4, with TRBD1 as a possible D gene (5 bases). V dropped 1 base and J dropped 8 bases, with 9 bases sitting between them. Germline V gives CDR1 SGHTA, CDR2 FQGTGA. This CDR3 has 13 amino acids. The CDR3, as DNA: TGTGCCAGCAGCTTAAGCAGGGTCCACATTCAGTACTTC. Amino acid sequence: CASSLSRVHIQYF.

V and J are TRBV7-7 and TRBJ1-2; D unresolved. Germline V gene sequence: CDR1 SSHAT, CDR2 FNYEAQ (reference sequence). The CDR3 is made up of 11 amino acids. V was trimmed by 5 bases and J by 14 bases, leaving 15 bases between them. The CDR3 loop reads CASSPSGWVTF. The CDR3, as DNA: TGTGCCAGCAGCCCCTCAGGCTGGGTAACCTTC.

This clone was recorded a few times. V and J are TRBV4-3 and TRBJ2-5; TRBD1 might be the D (5 bases). The CDR3 contains 15 residues. CDR1 is LGHNA, CDR2 YSLEER, per germline. The germline V and J ends were trimmed by 0 bases and 5 bases, with 13 bases remaining between them. The CDR3 reads CASSQDRTRAETQYF. In DNA form, the CDR3 reads TGCGCCAGCAGCCAAGATCGGACAAGAGCGGAGACCCAGTACTTC.

The V gene is TRBV11-2, the J gene TRBJ2-1, with D tentatively TRBD2 (5 bases). V gave up 1 base and J gave up 15 bases, with 19 bases separating them. Per germline, CDR1 SGHAT and CDR2 FQNNGV. The length of the CDR3 is 14 residues. CDR3 in DNA: TGTGCCAGCAGCTTAGGGGGTGCCGCGGGCCATGGGTTCTTC. Residues: CASSLGGAAGHGFF.

This sequence joins TRBV27 and TRBJ2-7; D unclear. The CDR3 runs to 9 residues. Trimming stripped 7 bases from V and 6 bases from J, with 4 bases between. Germline assignment: CDR1 MNHEY and CDR2 SMNVEV (reference sequence). The CDR3 DNA reads as TGTGCCAGCATCAGCGAGCAGTACGTC. Translated, it gives CASISEQYV.

The J gene is TRBJ1-1, the V gene TRBV7-6, with TRBD1 matching 8 bases. CDR1 is SGHVS, CDR2 FNYEAQ, per germline. With V trimmed by 5 bases and J by 2 bases, 4 bases remained unmatched. This CDR3 region has 14 residues. The CDR3 DNA reads TGTGCCAGCAGCCAAGGACAGGGTAACACTGAAGCTTTCTTT. Amino acid sequence: CASSQGQGNTEAFF.

V gene TRBV5-5 combines with J gene TRBJ1-5, with D unresolved. V lost 0 bases and J 4 bases, leaving 11 bases between the germline ends. Looked up from germline, CDR1 is SGHKS and CDR2 is YYEKEE (reference sequence). The CDR3 runs 15 residues. This chain's CDR3 is CASSLAGDGNQPQHF. Written as DNA, the CDR3 is TGTGCCAGCAGCTTGGCCGGAGACGGAAATCAGCCCCAGCATTTT. Full variable domain (outside the CDR3, taken from reference TRBV5-5 and TRBJ1-5): DAGVTQSPTHLIKTRGQQVTLRCSPISGHKSVSWYQQVLGQGPQFIFQYYEKEERGRGNFPDRFSARQFPNYSSELNVNALLLGDSALYLCASSLAGDGNQPQHFGDGTRLSIL.

On this clone: At the DNA level, this CDR3 is encoded by other sequences in the same sample as well. The rearrangement joins TRBV7-9 to TRBJ2-5, with 8 bases matching TRBD1. Per the germline V gene, CDR1 is SEHNR and CDR2 is FQNEAQ (reference sequence). The junction had 6 bases not matched to a gene; V was cut back by 5 bases and J by 4 bases. CDR3 length equals 14 residues. CDR3 residues: CASSPGQGRETQYF. In DNA, the CDR3 is TGTGCCAGCAGCCCCGGACAGGGAAGAGAGACCCAGTACTTC.